These 24 T cell receptor beta chains came from one sample sequenced in a study of blood T cell repertoires in COVID-19. The method was immunoSEQ multiplex PCR; TCRdb's version includes in-frame clones alone and lacks a portion of them. The repertoire holds 130,000 or so clones, 60% to 75% seen once, with approximately 2% in the top ten. The sample taken for sequencing was peripheral blood. The receptors come from a woman in her sixties or seventies with acute or convalescent COVID-19.

The genes are TRBV11-1 and TRBJ1-2; 9 nucleotides align to TRBD1. Germline V CDR1 and CDR2: SGHAT, FQDESV (reference sequence). The CDR3 covers 13 residues. V lost 5 bases, J lost 7 bases, and 5 bases stayed unmatched. CDR3 coding DNA: TGTGCCAGCAGCCTCGGACAGGGGCGTGGCTACACCTTC. Amino acids: CASSLGQGRGYTF.

The gene calls are TRBV10-3 and TRBJ2-1, with TRBD1 identical over 7 bases. CDR3 size: 16 residues. With 3 bases clipped from V and 2 bases from J, the junction kept 7 bases outside the gene matches. Germline-derived CDR1 and CDR2 are ENHRY and SYGVKD. The CDR3 sequence: CAISDHRDSPYNEQFF. CDR3 coding DNA: TGTGCCATCAGTGACCATCGGGACAGTCCCTACAATGAGCAGTTCTTC.

This clone was counted only a few times. This rearrangement joins TRBV6-6 to TRBJ2-7, with 7 bases aligning to TRBD2. This CDR3 is 12 amino acids long. V gave up 0 bases and J gave up 12 bases; unmatched junction bases: 5. The germline CDR1 and CDR2 sequences are MNHNY and SVGAGI (reference sequence). The CDR3 DNA follows: TGTGCCAGCAGTTACTCTTCGGGAGGCGGGTACTTC. Protein product: CASSYSSGGGYF.

The rearrangement links TRBV24-1 to TRBJ1-2, with 7 bases fitting TRBD1. Unmatched junction bases numbered 14, after V lost 9 bases and J lost 5 bases. The CDR3 sequence is 15 residues long. The germline V gene encodes CDR1 KGHDR and CDR2 SFDVKD. CDR3 nucleotide sequence: TGTGCCACCTGGTGTAATATTTACAGGGGTTATGGCTACACCTTC. Translated: CATWCNIYRGYGYTF.

CDR3 DNA sequence: TGTGCCAGCAGCTTGGGTTTAGGGGTGAACACCGGGGAGCTGTTTTTT. It yields the protein CASSLGLGVNTGELFF. The chain carries TRBV5-6 and TRBJ2-2; D is perhaps TRBD1 (5 bases). The CDR3 is 16 residues long. Germline V lookup: CDR1 SGHDT, CDR2 YYEEEE. The V gene lost 0 bases and the J gene lost 1 base, with 10 bases spanning the gap.

A single count supports this clone. The CDR3 loop is CASSYPAVSGNTIYF. Here the CDR3 DNA reads TGTGCCAGCAGTTACCCCGCGGTCTCTGGAAACACCATATATTTT. The chain is built from TRBV6-2 or TRBV6-3 and TRBJ1-3; no clear D. CDR3 length equals 15 residues. Germline V gives CDR1 MNHEY, CDR2 SVGEGT. Deletions cut 2 bases from V and 0 bases from J, with 8 bases between.

V usage is TRBV11-2 and J usage is TRBJ2-1; D is uncertain. V was cut by 5 bases and J by 1 base, with 18 bases left in between. The germline V gene has CDR1 SGHAT and CDR2 FQNNGV. This CDR3 has 17 amino acids. The CDR3 reads CASSRFEYPVSYNEQFF. The CDR3 DNA reads as TGTGCCAGCAGCCGCTTTGAGTACCCCGTTTCCTACAATGAGCAGTTCTTC.

The chain couples TRBV7-9 to TRBJ1-2; the match to TRBD1 covers 7 bases. CDR3 length: 15 residues. Germline CDR1 and CDR2: SEHNR and FQNEAQ (reference sequence). With 3 bases clipped from V and 4 bases from J, the junction kept 8 bases outside the gene matches. The CDR3 sequence: CASSFKGQEVYGYTF. CDR3 nucleotides: TGTGCCAGCAGCTTTAAAGGACAGGAGGTCTATGGCTACACCTTC.

This clone was seen a handful of times. This rearrangement joins TRBV2 to TRBJ2-3; 9 nucleotides line up with TRBD1. This CDR3 comprises 13 residues. Per germline, CDR1 SNHLY and CDR2 FYNNEI. With 5 bases clipped from V and 6 bases from J, the junction kept 3 bases outside the gene matches. This CDR3 reads CASSPGTGDTQYF. The CDR3 bases are TGTGCCAGCAGTCCCGGGACAGGGGATACGCAGTATTTT.

This chain joins TRBV3-1 (or the pseudogene TRBV3-2) and TRBJ2-1, with 9 positions matching TRBD2. The V and J ends lost 3 bases and 3 bases, in that order; junction bases with no gene match: 6. This CDR3 has 16 residues. The germline CDR1 and CDR2 sequences are LGHDT and YNNKEL (reference sequence). In DNA, the CDR3 is TGTGCCAGCAGCCAGATGGCGGGGGGGTACTACAATGAGCAGTTCTTC. This sequence encodes CASSQMAGGYYNEQFF.

CDR3 DNA sequence: TGTGCCAGTAGTATGTACGGGGACACTGAAGCTTTCTTT. Translating it yields CASSMYGDTEAFF. This sequence joins TRBV19 and TRBJ1-1; no reliable D call. Germline CDR1 and CDR2: LNHDA and SQIVND (reference sequence). CDR3 length: 13 amino acids. Between the trimmed V and J ends, which lost 3 bases and 3 bases, there was a span of 8 bases. Combining the CDR3 with reference TRBV19 and TRBJ1-1 gives the whole variable domain DGGITQSPKYLFRKEGQNVTLSCEQNLNHDAMYWYRQDPGQGLRLIYYSQIVNDFQKGDIAEGYSVSREKKESFPLTVTSAQKNPTAFYLCASSMYGDTEAFFGQGTRLTVV.

This rearrangement joins TRBV6-5 to TRBJ2-2; no clear D. Germline CDR1 is MNHEY and CDR2 is SVGAGI. The CDR3 length is 14 residues. Trimming took off 4 bases at V and 0 bases at J, with 6 bases between the two ends. In DNA, the CDR3 is TGTGCCAGCAGTTCCCACACGAACACCGGGGAGCTGTTTTTT. Residues: CASSSHTNTGELFF.

V is TRBV7-2 and J is TRBJ2-3, with 12 bases that match TRBD2. The J segment lost 4 bases and the V segment lost 5 bases, leaving 7 bases of the junction unmatched. Germline-derived CDR1 and CDR2 are SGHTA and FQGNSA. The CDR3 runs 16 residues. The CDR3 reads CASSPTSGSLPDTQYF. DNA of the CDR3: TGTGCCAGCAGCCCGACTAGCGGGAGCCTTCCAGATACGCAGTATTTT.

The V call is TRBV2, the J call TRBJ2-7; possible D gene TRBD2, 5 bases. Germline V lookup: CDR1 SNHLY, CDR2 FYNNEI. With 6 bases removed from V and 5 bases from J, the gap between germline ends came to 11 bases. The CDR3 has 12 amino acids. The CDR3 DNA reads as TGTGCCAGCAGGGGCCCCGGGAACGAGCAGTACTTC. This sequence encodes CASRGPGNEQYF.

The genes are TRBV19 and TRBJ2-3; 11 bases map to TRBD2. Germline V gene data show CDR1 as LNHDA and CDR2 as SQIVND (reference sequence). V shed 6 bases, J shed 6 bases, and the junction held 5 bases outside the gene matches. The CDR3 loop spans 14 amino acids. CDR3 amino acids: CASRPLAGADTQYF. The CDR3 nucleotides read TGTGCCAGTAGACCACTAGCGGGAGCTGATACGCAGTATTTT.

The chain is built from TRBV20-1 and TRBJ1-5; D uncertain. V lost 0 bases and J 11 bases, leaving 8 bases between the germline ends. Germline V gene sequence: CDR1 DFQATT, CDR2 SNEGSKA (reference sequence). The length of the CDR3 is 11 residues. CDR3 nucleotide sequence: TGCAGTGCTAGAGATGGGCAGGCCCAGCATTTT. This translates into CSARDGQAQHF.

This sequence joins TRBV19 and TRBJ2-3; the match to TRBD2 covers 8 bases. The germline V gene encodes CDR1 LNHDA and CDR2 SQIVND (reference sequence). The J segment lost 2 bases and the V segment lost 10 bases, leaving 17 bases of the junction unmatched. CDR3 length equals 17 residues. The CDR3 region is CATSSRDTSGYTDTQYF. The CDR3 coding sequence is TGTGCCACCTCCTCAAGGGACACTAGCGGTTACACAGATACGCAGTATTTT.

This chain links TRBV7-3 with TRBJ2-3; 9 bases agree with TRBD1. V dropped 2 bases and J dropped 3; count of bases not matched to a gene: 6. Germline values: CDR1 SGHTA, CDR2 FQGTGA. CDR3 length: 16 amino acids. The chain's CDR3 is CASSLRATGGTDTQYF. For the CDR3, the DNA is TGTGCCAGCAGCTTACGCGCGACAGGGGGTACAGATACGCAGTATTTT.

The chain joins TRBV5-4 to TRBJ1-2; 7 nucleotides match TRBD1. V lost 0 bases to trimming and J lost 4 bases; unmatched junction nucleotides: 6. This CDR3 comprises 15 residues. Per germline, CDR1 SGHNT and CDR2 YYREEE (reference sequence). CDR3 loop: CASSLDAGGVYGYTF. As DNA, the CDR3 is TGTGCCAGCAGCTTGGACGCAGGGGGTGTCTATGGCTACACCTTC.

CDR3 sequence reads: CASSPSGTIGYTF. The CDR3 DNA reads TGTGCCAGCAGCCCCTCGGGGACTATTGGCTACACCTTC. This chain connects TRBV3-1 (or the pseudogene TRBV3-2) to TRBJ1-2; the D gene is possibly TRBD1 (5 bases). Trimming stripped 4 bases from V and 7 bases from J, with 13 bases between. The CDR3 has 13 amino acids. The germline V gene encodes CDR1 LGHDT and CDR2 YNNKEL (reference sequence).

V usage is TRBV5-1 and J usage is TRBJ2-2; 8 nucleotides line up with TRBD2. Unmatched junction bases numbered 0, after V lost 5 bases and J lost 0 bases. This CDR3 comprises 14 residues. Germline CDR1 and CDR2: SGHRS and YFSETQ. CDR3 region: CASRAGANTGELFF. As DNA, the CDR3 is TGCGCCAGCAGAGCGGGGGCGAACACCGGGGAGCTGTTTTTT.

This clone appeared a few times. The rearrangement joins TRBV6-2 or TRBV6-3 to TRBJ2-3; TRBD2 agrees at 13 bases. This CDR3 has 18 amino acids. V was pared by 5 bases and J by 4 bases, with 12 bases of the junction left unmatched. Germline V gives CDR1 MNHEY, CDR2 SVGEGT. In DNA form, the CDR3 reads TGTGCCAGCAGTCTACCTACGGGACTAGCGGGGTTATCAGATACGCAGTATTTT. It encodes CASSLPTGLAGLSDTQYF.

The CDR3 sequence: CASSLNTGSQETQYF. The CDR3 nucleotides are TGCGCCAGCAGCTTGAACACAGGGAGTCAAGAGACCCAGTACTTC. The chain uses TRBV5-1 and TRBJ2-5; maybe TRBD1 (6 bases). Trimming stripped 1 base from V and 2 bases from J, with 12 bases between. This CDR3 has 15 amino acids. CDR1 is SGHRS, CDR2 YFSETQ, per germline.

The table lists this clone with a few counts. The chain links TRBV18 to TRBJ2-6; TRBD1 agrees at 8 bases. Germline V gene lookup returns CDR1 KGHSH and CDR2 LQKENI. After removal of 4 bases from V and 5 bases from J, the junction contained 10 bases not matched to a gene. The CDR3 extends over 17 amino acids. The CDR3 bases are TGTGCCAGCTCACAGGGACAGGCCACGATATGGGCCAACGTCCTGACTTTC. Translation: CASSQGQATIWANVLTF. Full variable domain (outside the CDR3, taken from reference TRBV18 and TRBJ2-6): NAGVMQNPRHLVRRRGQEARLRCSPMKGHSHVYWYRQLPEEGLKFMVYLQKENIIDESGMPKERFSAEFPKEGPSILRIQQVVRGDSAAYFCASSQGQATIWANVLTFGAGSRLTVL.